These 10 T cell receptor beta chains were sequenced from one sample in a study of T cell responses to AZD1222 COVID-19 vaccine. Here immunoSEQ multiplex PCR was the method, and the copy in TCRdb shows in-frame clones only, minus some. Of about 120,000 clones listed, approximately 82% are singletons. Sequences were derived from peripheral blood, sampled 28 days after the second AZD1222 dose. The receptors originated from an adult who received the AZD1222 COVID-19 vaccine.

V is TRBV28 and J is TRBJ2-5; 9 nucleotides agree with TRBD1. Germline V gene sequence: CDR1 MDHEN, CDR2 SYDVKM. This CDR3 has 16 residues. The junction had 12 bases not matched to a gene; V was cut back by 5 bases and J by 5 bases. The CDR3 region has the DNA TGTGCCAGCAGTGATACCGGGACAGGGAAATGGGAGACCCAGTACTTC. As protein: CASSDTGTGKWETQYF. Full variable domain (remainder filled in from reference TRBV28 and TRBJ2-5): DVKVTQSSRYLVKRTGEKVFLECVQDMDHENMFWYRQDPGLGLRLIYFSYDVKMKEKGDIPEGYSVSREKKERFSLILESASTNQTSMYLCASSDTGTGKWETQYFGPGTRLLVL.

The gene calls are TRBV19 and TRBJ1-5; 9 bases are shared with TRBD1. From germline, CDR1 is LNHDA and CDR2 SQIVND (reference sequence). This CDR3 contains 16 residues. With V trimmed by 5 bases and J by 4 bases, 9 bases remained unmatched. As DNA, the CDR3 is TGTGCCAGTAGTGGGACCGGACAGGGGAGAAATCAGCCCCAGCATTTT. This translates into CASSGTGQGRNQPQHF.

Written as DNA, the CDR3 is TGTGCCAGCAGACCAAGACAGAGCACAGATACGCAGTATTTT. Translation: CASRPRQSTDTQYF. V usage is TRBV2 and J usage is TRBJ2-3; D may be TRBD1 (5 bases). Germline CDR1 reads SNHLY; CDR2 reads FYNNEI. V was trimmed by 6 bases and J by 0 bases, leaving 10 bases between them. The CDR3 totals 14 residues.

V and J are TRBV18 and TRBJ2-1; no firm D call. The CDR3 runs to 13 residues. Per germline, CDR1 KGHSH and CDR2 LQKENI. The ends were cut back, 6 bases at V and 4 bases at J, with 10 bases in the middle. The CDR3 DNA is TGTGCCAGCTCCAGCTCAGGATACAATGAGCAGTTCTTC. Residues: CASSSSGYNEQFF.

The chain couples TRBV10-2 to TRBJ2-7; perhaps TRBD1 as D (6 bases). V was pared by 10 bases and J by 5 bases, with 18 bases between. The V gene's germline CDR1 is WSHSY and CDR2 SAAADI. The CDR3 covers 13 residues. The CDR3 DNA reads TGCGCCACCAAGACAGGTGGGGTTGACGAGCAGTACTTC. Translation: CATKTGGVDEQYF.

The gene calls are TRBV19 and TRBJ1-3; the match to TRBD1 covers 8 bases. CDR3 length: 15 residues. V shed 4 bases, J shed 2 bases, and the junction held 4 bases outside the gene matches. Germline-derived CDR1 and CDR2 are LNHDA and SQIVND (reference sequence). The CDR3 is CASSTDRAAGNTIYF. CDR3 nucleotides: TGTGCCAGTAGTACGGACAGGGCAGCTGGAAACACCATATATTTT.

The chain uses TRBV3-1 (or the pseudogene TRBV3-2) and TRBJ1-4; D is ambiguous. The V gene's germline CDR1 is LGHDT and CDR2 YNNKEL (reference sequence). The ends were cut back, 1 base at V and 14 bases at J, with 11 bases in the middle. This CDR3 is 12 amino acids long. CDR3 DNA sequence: TGTGCCAGCAGCCAAGGTTCCCGTACGCTGTTTTTT. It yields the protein CASSQGSRTLFF.

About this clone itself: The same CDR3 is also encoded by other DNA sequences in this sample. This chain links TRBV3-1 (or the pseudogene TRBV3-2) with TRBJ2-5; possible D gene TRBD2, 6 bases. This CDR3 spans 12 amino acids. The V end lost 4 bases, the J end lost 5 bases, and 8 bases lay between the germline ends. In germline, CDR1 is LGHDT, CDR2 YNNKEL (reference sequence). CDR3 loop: CASSRLGETQYF. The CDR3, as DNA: TGTGCCAGCAGCCGACTAGGGGAGACCCAGTACTTC.

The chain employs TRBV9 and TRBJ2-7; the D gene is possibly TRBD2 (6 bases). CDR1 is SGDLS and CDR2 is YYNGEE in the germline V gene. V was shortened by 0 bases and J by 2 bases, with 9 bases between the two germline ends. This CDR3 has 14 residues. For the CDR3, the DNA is TGTGCCAGCAGCGTAGCGGAGGGGCCCTACGAGCAGTACTTC. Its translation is CASSVAEGPYEQYF. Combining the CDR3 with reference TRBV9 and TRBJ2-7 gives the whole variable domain DSGVTQTPKHLITATGQRVTLRCSPRSGDLSVYWYQQSLDQGLQFLIQYYNGEERAKGNILERFSAQQFPDLHSELNLSSLELGDSALYFCASSVAEGPYEQYFGPGTRLTVT.

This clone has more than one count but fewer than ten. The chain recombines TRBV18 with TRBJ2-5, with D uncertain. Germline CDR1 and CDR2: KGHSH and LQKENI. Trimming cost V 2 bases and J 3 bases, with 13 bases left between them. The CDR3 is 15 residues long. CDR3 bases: TGTGCCAGCTCACCAGATACCTCGCGGAAAGAGACCCAGTACTTC. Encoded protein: CASSPDTSRKETQYF.